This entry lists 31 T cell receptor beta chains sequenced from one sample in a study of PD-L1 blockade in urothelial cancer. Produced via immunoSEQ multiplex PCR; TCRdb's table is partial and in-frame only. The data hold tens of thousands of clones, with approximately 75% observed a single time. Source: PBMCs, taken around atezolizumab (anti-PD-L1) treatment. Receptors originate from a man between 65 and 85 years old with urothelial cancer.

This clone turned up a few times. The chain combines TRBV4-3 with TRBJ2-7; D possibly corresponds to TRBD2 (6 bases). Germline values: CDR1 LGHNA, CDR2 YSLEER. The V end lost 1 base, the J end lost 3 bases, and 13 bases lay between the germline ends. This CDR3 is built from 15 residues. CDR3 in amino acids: CASSQGGGALYEQYF. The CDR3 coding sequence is TGCGCCAGCAGCCAAGGAGGAGGGGCCCTCTACGAGCAGTACTTC.

CDR3 loop: CAWRGDSQYNEQFF. CDR3 coding DNA: TGTGCCTGGCGAGGGGACAGCCAATACAATGAGCAGTTCTTC. This chain uses TRBV30 with TRBJ2-1; 7 nucleotides match TRBD1. Germline-derived CDR1 and CDR2 are GTSNPN and SVGIG (reference sequence). V lost 5 bases to trimming and J lost 4 bases; unmatched junction nucleotides: 8. The CDR3 consists of 14 residues. Looking up the rest from reference TRBV30 and TRBJ2-1 gives the full variable domain: SQTIHQWPATLVQPVGSPLSLECTVEGTSNPNLYWYRQAAGRGLQLLFYSVGIGQISSEVPQNLSASRPQDRQFILSSKKLLLSDSGFYLCAWRGDSQYNEQFFGPGTRLTVL.

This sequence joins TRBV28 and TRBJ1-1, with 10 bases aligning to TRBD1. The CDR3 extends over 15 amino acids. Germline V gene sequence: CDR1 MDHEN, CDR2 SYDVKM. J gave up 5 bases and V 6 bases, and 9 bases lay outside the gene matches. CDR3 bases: TGTGCCAGCAGACAATTGCGGGACAGGGGAACTGAAGCTTTCTTT. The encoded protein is CASRQLRDRGTEAFF.

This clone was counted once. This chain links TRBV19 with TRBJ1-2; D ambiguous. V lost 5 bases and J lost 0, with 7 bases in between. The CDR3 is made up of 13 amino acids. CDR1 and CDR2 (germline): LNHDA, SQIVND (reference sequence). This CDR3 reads CASSLRANYGYTF. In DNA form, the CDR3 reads TGTGCCAGTAGTCTCCGTGCTAACTATGGCTACACCTTC. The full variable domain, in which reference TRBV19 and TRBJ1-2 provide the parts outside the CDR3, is DGGITQSPKYLFRKEGQNVTLSCEQNLNHDAMYWYRQDPGQGLRLIYYSQIVNDFQKGDIAEGYSVSREKKESFPLTVTSAQKNPTAFYLCASSLRANYGYTFGSGTRLTVV.

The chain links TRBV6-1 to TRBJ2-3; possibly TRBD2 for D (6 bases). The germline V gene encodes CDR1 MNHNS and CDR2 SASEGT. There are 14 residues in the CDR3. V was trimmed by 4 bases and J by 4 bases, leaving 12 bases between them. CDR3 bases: TGTGCCAGCAGTGCTTTCCGGAGGGCAGATACGCAGTATTTT. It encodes CASSAFRRADTQYF.

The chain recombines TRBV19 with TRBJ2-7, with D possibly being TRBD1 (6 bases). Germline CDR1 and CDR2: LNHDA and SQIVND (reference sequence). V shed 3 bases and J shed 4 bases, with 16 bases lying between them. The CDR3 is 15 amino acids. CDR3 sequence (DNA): TGTGCCAGTAGTATCGACGGGACACCTTTATACGAGCAGTACTTC. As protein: CASSIDGTPLYEQYF.

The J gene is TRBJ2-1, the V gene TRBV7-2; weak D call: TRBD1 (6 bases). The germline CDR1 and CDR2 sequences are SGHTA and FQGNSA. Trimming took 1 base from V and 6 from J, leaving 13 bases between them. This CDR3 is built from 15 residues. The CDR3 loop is CASSLGRGAINEQFF. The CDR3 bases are TGTGCCAGCAGCTTAGGCAGGGGAGCGATCAATGAGCAGTTCTTC.

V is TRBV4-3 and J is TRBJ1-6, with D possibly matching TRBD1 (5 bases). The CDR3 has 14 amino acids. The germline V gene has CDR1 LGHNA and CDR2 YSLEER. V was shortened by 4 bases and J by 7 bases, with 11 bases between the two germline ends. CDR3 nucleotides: TGCGCCAGCAGCCCCCTCCGGGGGAATTCACCCCTCCACTTT. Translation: CASSPLRGNSPLHF.

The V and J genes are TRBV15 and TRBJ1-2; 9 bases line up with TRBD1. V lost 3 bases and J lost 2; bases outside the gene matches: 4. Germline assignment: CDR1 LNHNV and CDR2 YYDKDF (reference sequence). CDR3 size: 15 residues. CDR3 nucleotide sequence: TGTGCCACCAGCAGGAGAGGGACAGGGAACTATGGCTACACCTTC. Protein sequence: CATSRRGTGNYGYTF.

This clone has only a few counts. CDR3: CASSRGEVTGELFF. The CDR3 DNA reads TGCGCCAGCAGCCGGGGGGAAGTCACCGGGGAGCTGTTTTTT. This chain connects TRBV4-3 to TRBJ2-2; D perhaps matches TRBD2 (6 bases). The CDR3 is 14 residues long. Germline CDR1 reads LGHNA; CDR2 reads YSLEER. V was cut by 4 bases and J by 4 bases, with 10 bases left in between.

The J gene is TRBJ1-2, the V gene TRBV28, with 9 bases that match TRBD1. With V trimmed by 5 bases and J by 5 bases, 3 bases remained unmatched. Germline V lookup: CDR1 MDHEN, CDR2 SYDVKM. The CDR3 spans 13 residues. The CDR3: CASSIDRGYGYTF. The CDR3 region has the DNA TGTGCCAGCAGTATAGACAGGGGGTATGGCTACACCTTC.

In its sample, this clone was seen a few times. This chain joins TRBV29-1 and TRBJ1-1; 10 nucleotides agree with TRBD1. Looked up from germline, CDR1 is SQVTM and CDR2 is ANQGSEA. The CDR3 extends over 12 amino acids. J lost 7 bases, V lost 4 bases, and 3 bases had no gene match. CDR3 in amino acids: CSVGQGAGEAFF. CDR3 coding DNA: TGCAGCGTTGGACAGGGGGCGGGTGAAGCTTTCTTT.

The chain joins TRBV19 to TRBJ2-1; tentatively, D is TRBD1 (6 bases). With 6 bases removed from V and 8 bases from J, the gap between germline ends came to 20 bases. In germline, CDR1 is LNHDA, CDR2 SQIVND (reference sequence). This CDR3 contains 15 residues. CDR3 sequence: CASRTRDRLIDEQFF. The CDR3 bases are TGTGCCAGTAGAACCCGAGACAGGCTCATCGATGAGCAGTTCTTC.

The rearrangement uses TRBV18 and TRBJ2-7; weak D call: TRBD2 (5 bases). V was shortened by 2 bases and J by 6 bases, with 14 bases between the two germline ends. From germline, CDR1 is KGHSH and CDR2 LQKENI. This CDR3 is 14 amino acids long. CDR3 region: CASSPNQDSVEQYF. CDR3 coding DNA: TGTGCCAGCTCACCAAACCAAGATAGCGTCGAGCAGTACTTC.

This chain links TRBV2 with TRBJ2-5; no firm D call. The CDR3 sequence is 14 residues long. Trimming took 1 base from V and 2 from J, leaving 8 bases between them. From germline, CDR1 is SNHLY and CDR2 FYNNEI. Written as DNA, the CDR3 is TGTGCCAGCAGTGAAGGCGCGAAACAAGAGACCCAGTACTTC. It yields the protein CASSEGAKQETQYF.

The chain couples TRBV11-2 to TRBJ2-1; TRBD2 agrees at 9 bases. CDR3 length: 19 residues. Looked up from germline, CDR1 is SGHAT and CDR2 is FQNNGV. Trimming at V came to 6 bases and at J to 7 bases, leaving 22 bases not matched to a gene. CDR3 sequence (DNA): TGTGCCAGCAGACGGTCTGCGGGGGGGCCTGAAATACGCGGAAATGAGCAGTTCTTC. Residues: CASRRSAGGPEIRGNEQFF.

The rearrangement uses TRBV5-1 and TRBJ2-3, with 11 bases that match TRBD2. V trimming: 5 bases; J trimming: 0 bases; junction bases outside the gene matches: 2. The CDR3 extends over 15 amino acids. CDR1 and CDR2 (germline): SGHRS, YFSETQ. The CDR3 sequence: CASRTSGGSTDTQYF. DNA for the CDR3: TGCGCCAGCAGAACTAGCGGGGGAAGCACAGATACGCAGTATTTT.

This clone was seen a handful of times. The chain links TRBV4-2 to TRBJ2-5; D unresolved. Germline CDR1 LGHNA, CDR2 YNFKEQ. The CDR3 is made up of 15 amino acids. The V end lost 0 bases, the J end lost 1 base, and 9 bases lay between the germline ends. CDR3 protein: CASSQDRSSQETQYF. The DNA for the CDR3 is TGTGCCAGCAGCCAAGATCGTAGCTCCCAAGAGACCCAGTACTTC.

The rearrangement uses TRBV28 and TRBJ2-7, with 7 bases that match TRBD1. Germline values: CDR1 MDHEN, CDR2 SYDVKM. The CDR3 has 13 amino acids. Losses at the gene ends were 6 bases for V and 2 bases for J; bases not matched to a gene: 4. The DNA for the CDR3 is TGTGCCAGCAGAACAGGGGCGACCTACGAGCAGTACTTC. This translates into CASRTGATYEQYF.

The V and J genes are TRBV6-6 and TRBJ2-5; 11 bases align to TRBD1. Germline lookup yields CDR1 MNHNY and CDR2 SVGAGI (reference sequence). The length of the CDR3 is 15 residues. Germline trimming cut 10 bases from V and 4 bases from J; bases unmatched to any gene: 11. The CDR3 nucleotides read TGTGCCACCCTCCCCCGGACAGGGGGCGGAGAGACCCAGTACTTC. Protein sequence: CATLPRTGGGETQYF.

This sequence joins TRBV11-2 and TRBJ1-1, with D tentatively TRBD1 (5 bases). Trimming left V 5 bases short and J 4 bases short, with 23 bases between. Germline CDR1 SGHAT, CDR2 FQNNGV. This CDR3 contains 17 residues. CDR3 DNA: TGTGCCAGCAGCCCTGACAGCCCCTGGAAGTTGAGCACTGAAGCTTTCTTT. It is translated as CASSPDSPWKLSTEAFF.

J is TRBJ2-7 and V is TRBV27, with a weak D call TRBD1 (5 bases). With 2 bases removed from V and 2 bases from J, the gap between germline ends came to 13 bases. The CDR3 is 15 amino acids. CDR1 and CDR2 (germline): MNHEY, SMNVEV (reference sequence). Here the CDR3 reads CASSLALTATYEQYF. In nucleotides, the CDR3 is TGTGCCAGCAGTTTAGCCCTGACAGCCACCTACGAGCAGTACTTC.

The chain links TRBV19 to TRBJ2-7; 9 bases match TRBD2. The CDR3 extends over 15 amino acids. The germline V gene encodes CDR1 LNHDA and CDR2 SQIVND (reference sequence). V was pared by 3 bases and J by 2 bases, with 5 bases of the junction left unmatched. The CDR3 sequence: CASSIRTSVPYEQYF. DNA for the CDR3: TGTGCCAGTAGTATTAGGACTAGCGTTCCCTACGAGCAGTACTTC.

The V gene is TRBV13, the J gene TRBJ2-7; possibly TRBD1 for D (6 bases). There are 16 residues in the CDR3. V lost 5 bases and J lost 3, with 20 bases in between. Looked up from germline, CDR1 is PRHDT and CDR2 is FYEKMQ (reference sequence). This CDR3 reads CASSLPGTGKGYEQYF. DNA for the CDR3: TGTGCCAGCAGCCTACCGGGAACAGGGAAAGGCTACGAGCAGTACTTC.

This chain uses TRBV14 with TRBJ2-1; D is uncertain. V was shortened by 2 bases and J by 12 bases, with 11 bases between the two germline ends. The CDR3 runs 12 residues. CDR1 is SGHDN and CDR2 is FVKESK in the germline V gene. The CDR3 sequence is CASSQYALGQFF. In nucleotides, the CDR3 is TGTGCCAGCAGCCAATACGCCCTAGGGCAGTTCTTC.

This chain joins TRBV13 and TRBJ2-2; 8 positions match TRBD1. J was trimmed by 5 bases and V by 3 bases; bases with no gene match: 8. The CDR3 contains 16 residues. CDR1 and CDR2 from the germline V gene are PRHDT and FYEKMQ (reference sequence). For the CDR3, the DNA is TGTGCCAGCAGCTTGGCCAGGACAGGGCGGACCGGGGAGCTGTTTTTT. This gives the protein CASSLARTGRTGELFF.

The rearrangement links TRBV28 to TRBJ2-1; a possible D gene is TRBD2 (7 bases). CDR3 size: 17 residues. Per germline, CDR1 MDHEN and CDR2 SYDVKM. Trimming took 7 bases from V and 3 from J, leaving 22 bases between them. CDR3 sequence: CASINIRRGGFYNEQFF. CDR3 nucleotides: TGTGCCAGCATTAACATTCGCAGGGGAGGGTTCTACAATGAGCAGTTCTTC.

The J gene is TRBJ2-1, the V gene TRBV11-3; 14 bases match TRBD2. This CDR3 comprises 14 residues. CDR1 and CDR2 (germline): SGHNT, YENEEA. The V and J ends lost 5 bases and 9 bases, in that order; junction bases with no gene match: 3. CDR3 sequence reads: CASSLGLAGVEQFF. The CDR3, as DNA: TGTGCCAGCAGCCTGGGACTAGCGGGAGTTGAGCAGTTCTTC.

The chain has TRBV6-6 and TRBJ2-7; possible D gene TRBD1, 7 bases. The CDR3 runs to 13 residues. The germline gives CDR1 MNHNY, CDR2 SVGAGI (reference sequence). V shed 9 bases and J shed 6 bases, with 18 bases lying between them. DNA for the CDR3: TGTGCCAGTCAGTTAGGAGGGGGCCGCGAGCAGTACTTC. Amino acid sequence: CASQLGGGREQYF.

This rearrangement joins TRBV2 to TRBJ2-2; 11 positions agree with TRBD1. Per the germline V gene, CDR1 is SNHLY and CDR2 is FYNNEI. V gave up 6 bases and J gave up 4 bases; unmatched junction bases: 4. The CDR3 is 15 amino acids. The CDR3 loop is CASSGDRGGTGELFF. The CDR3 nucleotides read TGTGCCAGCAGCGGGGACAGGGGGGGCACCGGGGAGCTGTTTTTT.

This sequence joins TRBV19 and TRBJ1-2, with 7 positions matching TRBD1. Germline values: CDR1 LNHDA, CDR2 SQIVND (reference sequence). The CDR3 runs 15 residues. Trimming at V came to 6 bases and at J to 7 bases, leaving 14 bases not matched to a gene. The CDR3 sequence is CASSTSGTHRGGYTF. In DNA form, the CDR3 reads TGTGCCAGTAGCACCTCCGGGACCCACAGGGGTGGCTACACCTTC.